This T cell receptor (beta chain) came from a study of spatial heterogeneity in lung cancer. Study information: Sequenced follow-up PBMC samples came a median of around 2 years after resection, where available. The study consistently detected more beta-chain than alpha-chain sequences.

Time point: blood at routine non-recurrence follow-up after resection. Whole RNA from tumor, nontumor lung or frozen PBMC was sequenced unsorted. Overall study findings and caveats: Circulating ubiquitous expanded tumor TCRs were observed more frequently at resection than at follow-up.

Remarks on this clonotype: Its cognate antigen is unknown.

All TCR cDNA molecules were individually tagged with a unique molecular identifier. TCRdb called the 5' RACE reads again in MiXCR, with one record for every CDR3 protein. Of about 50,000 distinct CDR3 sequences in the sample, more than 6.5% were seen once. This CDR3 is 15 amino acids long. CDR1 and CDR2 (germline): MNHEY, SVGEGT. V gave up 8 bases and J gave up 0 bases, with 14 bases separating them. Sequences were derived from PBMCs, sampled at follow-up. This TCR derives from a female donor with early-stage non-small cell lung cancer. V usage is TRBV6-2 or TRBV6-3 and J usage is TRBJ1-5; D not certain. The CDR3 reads CASGERIDSNQPQHF. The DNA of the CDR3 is TGTGCCAGCGGGGAACGGATTGATAGCAATCAGCCCCAGCATTTT.